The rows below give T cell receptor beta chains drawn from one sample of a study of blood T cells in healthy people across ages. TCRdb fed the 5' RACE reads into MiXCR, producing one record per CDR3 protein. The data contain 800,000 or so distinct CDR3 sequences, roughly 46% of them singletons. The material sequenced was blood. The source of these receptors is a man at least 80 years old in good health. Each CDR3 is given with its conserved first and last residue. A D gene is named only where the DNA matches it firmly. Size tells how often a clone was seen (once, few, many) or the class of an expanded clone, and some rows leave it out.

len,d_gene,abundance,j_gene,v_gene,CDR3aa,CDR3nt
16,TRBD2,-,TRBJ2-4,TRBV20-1,CSARGGLAGTENTQYF,TGCAGTGCTAGAGGGGGGCTAGCGGGAACGGAAAACACTCAGTACTTC
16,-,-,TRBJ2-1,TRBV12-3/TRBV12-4,CASSSHEGKGGYEQFF,TGTGCCAGCAGTTCCCACGAAGGGAAGGGTGGTTATGAGCAGTTCTTC
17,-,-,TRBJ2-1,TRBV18,CASSPASGTTRNGEQFF,TGTGCCAGCTCACCAGCGAGCGGGACAACTCGAAACGGTGAGCAGTTCTTC
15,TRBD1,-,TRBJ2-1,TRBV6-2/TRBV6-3,CASSHIGQEANEQFF,TGTGCCAGCAGTCACATCGGACAGGAGGCCAATGAGCAGTTCTTC
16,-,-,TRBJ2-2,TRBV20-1,CSAPARFAGSTGELFF,TGCAGTGCCCCGGCCCGTTTTGCAGGGAGCACCGGGGAGCTGTTTTTT
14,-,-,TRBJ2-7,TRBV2,CASESERSSYEQYF,TGTGCCAGCGAGTCTGAGCGGAGCTCCTACGAGCAGTACTTC
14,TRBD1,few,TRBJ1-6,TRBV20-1,CSALQGAYNSPLHF,TGCAGTGCTTTACAGGGGGCGTATAATTCACCCCTCCACTTT
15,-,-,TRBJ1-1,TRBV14,CASSQPGRRGAEAFF,TGTGCCAGCAGCCAACCGGGACGGAGGGGCGCTGAAGCTTTCTTT
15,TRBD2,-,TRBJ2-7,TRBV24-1,CATMVTSGSGNEQYF,TGTGCCACCATGGTCACTAGCGGGAGCGGCAATGAGCAGTACTTC
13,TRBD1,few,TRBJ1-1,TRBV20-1,CSAPWTGKDEAFF,TGCAGTGCTCCGTGGACAGGGAAGGATGAAGCTTTCTTT
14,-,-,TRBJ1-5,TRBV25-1,CASSEYQVHQPQHF,TGTGCCAGCAGTGAATACCAGGTCCATCAGCCCCAGCATTTT
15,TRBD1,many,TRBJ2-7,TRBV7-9,CASSPGTGGIYEQYF,TGTGCCAGCAGTCCTGGGACAGGGGGCATTTACGAGCAGTACTTC
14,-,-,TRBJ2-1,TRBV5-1,CASSLAGFGHEQFF,TGCGCCAGCAGCTTGGCGGGGTTCGGTCATGAGCAGTTCTTC
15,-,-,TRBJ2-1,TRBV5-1,CASSFRLTSYNEQFF,TGCGCCAGCAGCTTTAGACTCACTTCCTACAATGAGCAGTTCTTC
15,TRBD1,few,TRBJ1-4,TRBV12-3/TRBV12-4,CASSPGQLANEKLFF,TGTGCCAGCAGCCCGGGACAGCTGGCTAATGAAAAACTGTTTTTT
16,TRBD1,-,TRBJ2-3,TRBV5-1,CASSPEGTGISDTQYF,TGCGCCAGCAGCCCGGAGGGGACAGGGATTTCAGATACGCAGTATTTT